This record looks at one T cell receptor beta chain sequence and its context. What it recognizes is unknown. Primers: 60 Vbeta forward and 13 Jbeta reverse. Using immunoSEQ multiplex PCR, the repertoire was profiled, and TCRdb retains in-frame clones only, with some absent. Of some 79,000 clones listed, less than 80% are singletons. This sample was included in a study of cytomegalovirus exposure and HLA in healthy donors. Findings and caveats of the study: Common viral pathogens (according to a later analysis) appeared linked to several of the most significant clusters. In a later analysis, HLA-associated beta chains showed higher expansion and lower generation probabilities than comparable chains. Under in vitro conditions, three CMV-associated chains were confirmed as specific for CMV antigens. When analyzed later, a missense DCLRE1C variant was found to be linked to TCR beta V- and J-gene trimming.

Germline CDR1 SNHLY, CDR2 FYNNEI. The CDR3 length is 15 residues. Trimming stripped 1 base from V and 6 bases from J, with 13 bases between. The clonotype was recovered from a woman aged 40 to 50 in good health and CMV-seropositive. The specimen was PBMCs. V gene TRBV2 combines with J gene TRBJ1-5, with a possible D match to TRBD1 (6 bases). The CDR3 loop reads CASSEEQGVTQPQHF. CDR3 DNA sequence: TGTGCCAGCAGTGAAGAACAGGGTGTGACTCAGCCCCAGCATTTT.